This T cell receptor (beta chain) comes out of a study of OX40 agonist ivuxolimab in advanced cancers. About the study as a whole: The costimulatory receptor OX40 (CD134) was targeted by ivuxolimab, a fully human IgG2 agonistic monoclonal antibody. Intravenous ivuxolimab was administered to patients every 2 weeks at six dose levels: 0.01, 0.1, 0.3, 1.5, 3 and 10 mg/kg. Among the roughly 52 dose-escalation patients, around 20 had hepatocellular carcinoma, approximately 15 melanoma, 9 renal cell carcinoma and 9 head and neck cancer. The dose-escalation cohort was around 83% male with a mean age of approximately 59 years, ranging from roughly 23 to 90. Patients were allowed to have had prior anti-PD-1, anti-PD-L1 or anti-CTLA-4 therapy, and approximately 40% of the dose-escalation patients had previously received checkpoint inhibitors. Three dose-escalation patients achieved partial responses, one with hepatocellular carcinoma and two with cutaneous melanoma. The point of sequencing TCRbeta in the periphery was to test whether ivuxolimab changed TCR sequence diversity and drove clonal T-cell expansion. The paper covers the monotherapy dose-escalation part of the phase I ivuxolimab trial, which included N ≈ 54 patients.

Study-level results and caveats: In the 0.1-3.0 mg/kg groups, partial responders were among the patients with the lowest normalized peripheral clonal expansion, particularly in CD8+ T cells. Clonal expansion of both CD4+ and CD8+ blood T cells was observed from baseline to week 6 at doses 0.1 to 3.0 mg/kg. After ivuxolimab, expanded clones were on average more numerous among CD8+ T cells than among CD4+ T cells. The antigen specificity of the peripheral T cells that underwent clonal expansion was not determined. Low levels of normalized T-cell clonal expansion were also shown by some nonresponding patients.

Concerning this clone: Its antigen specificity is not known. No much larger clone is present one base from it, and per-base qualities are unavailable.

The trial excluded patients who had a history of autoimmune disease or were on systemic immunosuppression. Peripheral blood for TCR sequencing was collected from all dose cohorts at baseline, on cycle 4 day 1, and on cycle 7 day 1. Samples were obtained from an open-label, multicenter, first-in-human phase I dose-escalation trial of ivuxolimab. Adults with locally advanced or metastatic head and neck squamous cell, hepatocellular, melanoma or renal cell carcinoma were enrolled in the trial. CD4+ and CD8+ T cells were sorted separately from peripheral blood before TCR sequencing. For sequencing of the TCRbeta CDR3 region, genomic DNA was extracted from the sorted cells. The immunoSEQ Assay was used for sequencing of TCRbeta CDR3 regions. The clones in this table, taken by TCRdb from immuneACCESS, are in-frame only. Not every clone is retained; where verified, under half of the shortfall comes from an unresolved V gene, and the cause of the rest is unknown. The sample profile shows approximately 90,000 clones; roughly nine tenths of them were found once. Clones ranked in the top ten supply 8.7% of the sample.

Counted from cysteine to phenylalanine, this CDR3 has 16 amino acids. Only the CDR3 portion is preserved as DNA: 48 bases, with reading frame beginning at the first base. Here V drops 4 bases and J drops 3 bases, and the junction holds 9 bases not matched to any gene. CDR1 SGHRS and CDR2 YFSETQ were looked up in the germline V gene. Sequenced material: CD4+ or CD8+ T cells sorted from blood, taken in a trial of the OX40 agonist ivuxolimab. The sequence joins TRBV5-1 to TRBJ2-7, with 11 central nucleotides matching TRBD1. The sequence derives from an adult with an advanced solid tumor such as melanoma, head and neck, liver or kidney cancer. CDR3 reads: CASSPKPGQGDYEQYF. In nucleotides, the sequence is TGCGCCAGCAGCCCTAAACCGGGACAGGGGGACTACGAGCAGTACTTC. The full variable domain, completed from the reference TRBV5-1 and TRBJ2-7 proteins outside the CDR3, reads KAGVTQTPRYLIKTRGQQVTLSCSPISGHRSVSWYQQTPGQGLQFLFEYFSETQRNKGNFPGRFSGRQFSNSRSEMNVSTLELGDSALYLCASSPKPGQGDYEQYFGPGTRLTVT.